Each of the 15 T cell receptor beta chains below was sequenced from the same sample in a study of vaccination effects on CD4 cells after COVID-19. The assay was immunoSEQ multiplex PCR, and TCRdb's table has in-frame clones only and misses some. Of tens of thousands of clones listed, about four fifths were seen once; the top ten hold roughly 2.4%. Peptide-pool stimulation followed by sequencing identified expanded antigen-specific CD4+ clonotypes in the ViraFEST assay. Investigators separated out CD4+ T cells once around 9 days of culture had passed. These receptors lack a known antigen. Material: CD4+ T cells from PBMCs cultured with HCoV-229E spike peptides, obtained before COVID-19 vaccination. The origin of the receptors is a human donor who received a COVID-19 vaccine.

This chain links TRBV20-1 with TRBJ1-2; D unclear. Germline CDR1 and CDR2: DFQATT and SNEGSKA (reference sequence). Trimming cost V 8 bases and J 8 bases, with 6 bases left between them. The CDR3 is 8 residues long. The CDR3 DNA reads TGCAGTATTGGAGGCTACACCTTC. As protein: CSIGGYTF.

V and J are TRBV27 and TRBJ1-1; no reliable D call. V lost 6 bases, J lost 0 bases, and 17 bases lay in between. The CDR3 extends over 16 amino acids. The germline V gene encodes CDR1 MNHEY and CDR2 SMNVEV (reference sequence). The CDR3 region is CASSPISGPMNTEAFF. CDR3 nucleotides: TGTGCCAGCAGCCCTATTAGCGGACCGATGAACACTGAAGCTTTCTTT.

The sample holds one count of this clone. DNA for the CDR3: TGCAGTGCCAAGGACAGGGAGGGCCAGTACGTC. Translating it yields CSAKDREGQYV. The chain links TRBV20-1 to TRBJ2-7; TRBD1 is a possible D gene (8 bases). This CDR3 region has 11 residues. The V and J ends lost 6 bases and 10 bases respectively, with 16 bases between them. Germline V gene lookup returns CDR1 DFQATT and CDR2 SNEGSKA (reference sequence).

The J gene is TRBJ1-2, the V gene TRBV6-1; 7 nucleotides align to TRBD1. The CDR3 sequence is 17 residues long. V lost 3 bases to trimming and J lost 2 bases; unmatched junction nucleotides: 12. Germline-derived CDR1 and CDR2 are MNHNS and SASEGT. CDR3: CASSDPGTVPKNYGYTF. The CDR3 DNA sequence: TGTGCCAGCAGTGATCCCGGGACAGTGCCTAAAAACTATGGCTACACCTTC.

The rearrangement uses TRBV2 and TRBJ2-5; D tentatively reads TRBD1 or TRBD2 (5 bases each). Germline V gene lookup returns CDR1 SNHLY and CDR2 FYNNEI. The CDR3 has 15 residues. Trimming left V 5 bases short and J 5 bases short, with 18 bases between. Written as DNA, the CDR3 is TGTGCCAGCAGTCAGAACACGGGACGGGTTGAGACCCAGTACTTC. Translated, it gives CASSQNTGRVETQYF.

The chain has TRBV28 and TRBJ1-5, with D perhaps matching TRBD1 (5 bases). The CDR3 runs to 14 residues. Germline CDR1 is MDHEN and CDR2 is SYDVKM. The V end lost 3 bases, the J end lost 2 bases, and 8 bases lay between the germline ends. The CDR3 region has the DNA TGTGCCAGCAGTTTGGTCAGGGGCAATCAGCCCCAGCATTTT. This codes for CASSLVRGNQPQHF. The entire variable domain, with the rest obtained from reference TRBV28 and TRBJ1-5, is as follows: DVKVTQSSRYLVKRTGEKVFLECVQDMDHENMFWYRQDPGLGLRLIYFSYDVKMKEKGDIPEGYSVSREKKERFSLILESASTNQTSMYLCASSLVRGNQPQHFGDGTRLSIL.

The V gene is TRBV4-2, the J gene TRBJ2-5; 10 nucleotides match TRBD2. This CDR3 has 14 residues. Trimming removed 0 bases from V and 7 bases from J; junction bases left unmatched: 2. In germline, CDR1 is LGHNA, CDR2 YNFKEQ. The CDR3 reads CASSQEPSGGTQYF. The CDR3 nucleotides are TGTGCCAGCAGCCAAGAACCTAGCGGGGGGACCCAGTACTTC.

The V and J genes are TRBV28 and TRBJ1-6; TRBD1 might be the D (5 bases). Trimming removed 3 bases from V and 5 bases from J, with 14 bases in between. Germline-derived CDR1 and CDR2 are MDHEN and SYDVKM. This CDR3 has 16 residues. CDR3 nucleotides: TGTGCCAGCAGTTTTGCTGGACGGGGGGATAATTCACCCCTCCACTTT. Protein sequence: CASSFAGRGDNSPLHF.

This chain joins TRBV30 and TRBJ1-6; a weak D match, TRBD1 (5 bases). The length of the CDR3 is 14 residues. Germline CDR1 is GTSNPN and CDR2 is SVGIG (reference sequence). The V end lost 2 bases, the J end lost 6 bases, and 11 bases lay between the germline ends. CDR3 bases: TGTGCCTGGAGTAGCAACAGGCTTAATTCACCCCTCCACTTT. Translating it yields CAWSSNRLNSPLHF.

V usage is TRBV30 and J usage is TRBJ2-1; 8 bases line up with TRBD2. V trimming: 8 bases; J trimming: 8 bases; junction bases outside the gene matches: 11. CDR1 and CDR2 from the germline V gene are GTSNPN and SVGIG (reference sequence). The CDR3 is made up of 13 amino acids. The CDR3 is CATGAGAGDEQFF. CDR3 nucleotide sequence: TGTGCCACAGGAGCGGGGGCGGGGGATGAGCAGTTCTTC.

The V call is TRBV18, the J call TRBJ2-4; TRBD1 is a possible D gene (5 bases). Germline V lookup: CDR1 KGHSH, CDR2 LQKENI. This CDR3 has 16 amino acids. The V end was cut by 3 bases, the J end by 1 base, with 13 bases between. CDR3 bases: TGTGCCAGCTCACCGGCCAGGGTTGCGGCCAAAAACATTCAGTACTTC. This translates into CASSPARVAAKNIQYF.

The genes are TRBV29-1 and TRBJ2-3; D is possibly TRBD1 (6 bases). The CDR3 is 16 residues long. Germline lookup yields CDR1 SQVTM and CDR2 ANQGSEA. V lost 7 bases and J 4 bases, leaving 24 bases between the germline ends. The CDR3, as DNA: TGCAGCGCCGAAACCTTACAGGGAAGGTGGGCAGATACGCAGTATTTT. Translated, it gives CSAETLQGRWADTQYF.

The chain recombines TRBV6-2 or TRBV6-3 with TRBJ2-7; the D is unclear. The CDR3 contains 14 residues. The germline V gene encodes CDR1 MNHEY and CDR2 SVGEGT. V was trimmed by 2 bases and J by 4 bases, leaving 12 bases between them. The CDR3 DNA is TGTGCCAGCAGTTACCAAGCCGGTCCTTACGAGCAGTACGTC. Translating it yields CASSYQAGPYEQYV.

The chain uses TRBV11-2 and TRBJ2-5; D is perhaps TRBD1 (5 bases). CDR1 is SGHAT and CDR2 is FQNNGV in the germline V gene. V was clipped by 3 bases and J by 4 bases, with 15 bases between them. The CDR3 has 15 amino acids. Written as DNA, the CDR3 is TGTGCCAGCAGCTTTCGCGCAGGGAAGGGAGAGACCCAGTACTTC. This gives the protein CASSFRAGKGETQYF.

This chain joins TRBV5-1 and TRBJ2-2, with D possibly being TRBD1 (5 bases). The CDR3 has 16 residues. CDR1 SGHRS and CDR2 YFSETQ come from the germline V gene. V lost 0 bases to trimming and J lost 3 bases, with 12 bases between them. The CDR3 nucleotides read TGCGCCAGCAGCTTGGTTCCAGGGCACGACACCGGGGAGCTGTTTTTT. Translated: CASSLVPGHDTGELFF.